This note documents a single TCR beta chain sequence. The specificity of this receptor is unknown. Per-base qualities were not stored, and no clone one base away is much larger. The immunoSEQ Assay, a bias-controlled multiplex PCR, was used to amplify TCRbeta CDR3 regions from genomic DNA. On the study's bioinformatics: Within the assay, amplification of reference gene primers was used to estimate how many nucleated cells each sample contained. Sequence reads were collapsed and filtered to measure the absolute abundance of every unique TCRbeta CDR3 rearrangement. For each sample, productive Simpson clonality was calculated as the square root of Simpson's diversity index across productive rearrangements. In its TCRdb copy, this immuneACCESS table keeps in-frame sequences only and misses some clones. Where compared with another copy, unresolved V genes explain less than half of these, and the others have no known cause. V, J and clone size derive from that table, while D and trimming were established from the DNA sequence. Within this sample are approximately 250,000 clones, with about 87% of them counted one time only. Over 3% of the sample is taken by the ten largest.

The data derive from a study of blood T cell repertoires in COVID-19 (TCRdb year 2020). Regarding the complete study: Samples from collaborators originated in the United States, Italy and Spain and spanned both the acute and convalescent phases of COVID-19. The material from the prospective study consisted of cDNA or gDNA derived from T cells, B-cell-depleted T cells, or PBMCs. Subjects who had been exposed to COVID-19, were actively infected with it, or had recovered from it provided the deeply sampled blood TCRbeta repertoires that made up the dataset. The repertoires were released in a freely available public database intended as a resource for research on the immune response to SARS-CoV-2. The samples were drawn from the first 160 participants of the ongoing ImmuneRACE study and from about 1,200 subjects provided by 6 global collaborators. Nearly every sample came with metadata listing a de-identified subject ID, COVID-19 status, age in years and sex. Where available, HLA class I and class II types were obtained from metadata supplied by the sample provider rather than from assay-based typing.

Taken from cysteine to phenylalanine, the CDR3 has 12 residues. Only the CDR3 part of the read is kept: 36 bases, read in frame from the first base. Deletion took 4 bases off V and 10 bases off J, with a span of 14 bases between the germline ends. The germline V gene (reference sequence) supplies CDR1 GTSNPN and CDR2 SVGIG. Overall study outcomes, separate from this receptor: Clinical and demographic metadata were provided uncurated, with the amount varying by source and participant.

Participants in the prospective study were enrolled through a virtual design, were aged about 18 to 89 years, and lived in about 25 United States geographic areas. In the prospective study, participants were assigned to cohorts based on the clinical history participants reported in a screening survey and a study questionnaire. A participant counted as exposed if, within 2 weeks of entering the study, that participant had been in contact with someone who had a PCR-confirmed or clinician-diagnosed COVID-19 case. Mobile phlebotomists in the prospective study collected whole blood, serum and a nasopharyngeal or oropharyngeal swab from every participant. Prospective study participants could optionally give additional blood draws and questionnaires over an approximately two-month period. Before DNA extraction, prospective study blood samples were shipped either frozen or at room temperature.

Material: PBMCs or T cells enriched from blood (not recorded which). The chain employs TRBV30 and TRBJ2-1; too little of a D gene remains to name it. The TCR originated in a woman aged 35 to 49 who had been exposed to COVID-19. CDR3 sequence: CAWKPSPGEQFF. The bases read TGTGCCTGGAAACCCTCTCCCGGGGAGCAGTTCTTC.